Below are 31 T cell receptor beta chains sequenced from a single sample in a study of post-analysis software for immune sequencing data. Overall study results and limits: TRBV5-6, TRBV5-1 and TRBV20-1 belonged to a set of roughly 5 TRBV segments that were more frequent in patients than controls.

Unique molecular identifiers had been added to the TCR beta cDNA libraries. One entry per CDR3 protein results from TCRdb running MiXCR on the PCR reads. The profile shows over 700,000 distinct CDR3 sequences, about 32% of them singletons. Their specific antigens are unknown. The sequenced sample consisted of blood. The receptors stem from a girl aged 5 to 17 with multiple sclerosis.

The chain carries TRBV11-2 and TRBJ2-3; D gene unclear. The CDR3 loop spans 16 amino acids. V lost 3 bases, J lost 2 bases, and 15 bases lay in between. In germline, CDR1 is SGHAT, CDR2 FQNNGV. CDR3 nucleotides: TGTGCCAGCAGCTTGACCGGCTTCCACTCCACAGATACGCAGTATTTT. It specifies CASSLTGFHSTDTQYF.

Written as DNA, the CDR3 is TGCGCCAGCAGCCAAGGCGCCGCGGGAGGGTTTTACAATGAGCAGTTCTTC. It translates to CASSQGAAGGFYNEQFF. The rearrangement joins TRBV4-1 to TRBJ2-1; 9 bases are shared with TRBD2. The V segment lost 1 base and the J segment 4 bases; nucleotides outside the gene matches: 8. Germline V gene data show CDR1 as MGHRA and CDR2 as YSYEKL. CDR3 size: 17 residues.

This clonotype occurred a few times. This sequence joins TRBV7-2 and TRBJ2-7; TRBD2 matches 7 bases. V shed 2 bases, J shed 8 bases, and the junction held 6 bases outside the gene matches. CDR1 SGHTA and CDR2 FQGNSA come from the germline V gene. The CDR3 loop spans 13 amino acids. CDR3 in amino acids: CASSLLREIKQYF. CDR3 in DNA: TGTGCCAGCAGCTTATTGCGGGAGATTAAGCAGTACTTC.

The chain carries TRBV28 and TRBJ2-1; 8 bases fit TRBD1. The V and J ends lost 4 bases and 7 bases, in that order; junction bases with no gene match: 12. In germline, CDR1 is MDHEN, CDR2 SYDVKM. The CDR3 extends over 16 amino acids. DNA of the CDR3: TGTGCCAGCAGTTCGCCCGGGCAGGGGGCAAGGAATGAGCAGTTCTTC. As protein: CASSSPGQGARNEQFF.

J is TRBJ2-3 and V is TRBV20-1; D is uncertain. There are 14 residues in the CDR3. The germline V and J ends were trimmed by 4 bases and 0 bases, with 11 bases remaining between them. Germline CDR1 reads DFQATT; CDR2 reads SNEGSKA (reference sequence). DNA for the CDR3: TGCAGTGCTATATCGTTCTCTAGCACAGATACGCAGTATTTT. This encodes CSAISFSSTDTQYF.

J is TRBJ2-7 and V is TRBV6-6; D is perhaps TRBD2 (6 bases). Germline CDR1 and CDR2: MNHNY and SVGAGI (reference sequence). Trimming shortened V by 5 bases and J by 6 bases, and 14 bases separated the two germline ends. This CDR3 is 13 amino acids long. The CDR3 region has the DNA TGTGCCAGCAGTCGACTAGGCGGCGGCGAGCAGTACTTC. Translated, it gives CASSRLGGGEQYF.

This clonotype was picked up one time. A much larger clone sits a single nucleotide away, making a read error possible. The rearrangement joins TRBV15 to TRBJ2-3; D gene ambiguous. Germline CDR1 LNHNV, CDR2 YYDKDF (reference sequence). The CDR3 is 16 residues long. The CDR3: CATSGDLGSGTDTQYF. DNA of the CDR3: TGTGCCACCAGCGGAGATCTAGGGTCAGGCACAGATACGCAGTATTTT.

V is TRBV5-1 and J is TRBJ2-3; D tentatively reads TRBD1 or TRBD2 (5 bases each). The CDR3 consists of 17 residues. V was cut by 3 bases and J by 2 bases, with 19 bases left in between. Germline-derived CDR1 and CDR2 are SGHRS and YFSETQ. CDR3 DNA: TGCGCCAGCAGCTCGATAGGGGTAGGAGGATCCACAGATACGCAGTATTTT. Protein sequence: CASSSIGVGGSTDTQYF.

This clonotype was found many times. This rearrangement joins TRBV7-9 to TRBJ1-2, with 9 bases that match TRBD1. The CDR3 extends over 14 amino acids. Germline CDR1 and CDR2: SEHNR and FQNEAQ (reference sequence). With 5 bases clipped from V and 6 bases from J, the junction kept 7 bases outside the gene matches. The CDR3 bases are TGTGCCAGCAGCAGAACCGGGACAGGGAATGGCTACACCTTC. Its translation is CASSRTGTGNGYTF.

This clonotype was counted between two and nine times. The chain employs TRBV15 and TRBJ2-3; a possible D gene is TRBD1 (5 bases). CDR1 is LNHNV, CDR2 YYDKDF, per germline (reference sequence). The germline V and J ends were trimmed by 0 bases and 2 bases, with 15 bases remaining between them. The CDR3 runs to 17 residues. CDR3 sequence reads: CATSRDQTVSHTDTQYF. CDR3 bases: TGTGCCACCAGCAGAGATCAGACAGTATCACACACAGATACGCAGTATTTT.

This rearrangement joins TRBV6-2 or TRBV6-3 to TRBJ1-1; D unresolved. CDR3 length: 13 residues. Germline CDR1 and CDR2: MNHEY and SVGEGT. V lost 10 bases to trimming and J lost 4 bases, with 16 bases between them. The CDR3 region has the DNA TGTGCCACCGAAATTCTCTTGGGCACTGAAGCTTTCTTT. Amino acid sequence: CATEILLGTEAFF.

V gene TRBV5-5 combines with J gene TRBJ1-5; D remains ambiguous. The V end lost 0 bases, the J end lost 6 bases, and 10 bases lay between the germline ends. Germline V CDR1 and CDR2: SGHKS, YYEKEE (reference sequence). This CDR3 comprises 14 residues. CDR3 region: CASSLAGVTQPQHF. The CDR3, as DNA: TGTGCCAGCAGCTTGGCCGGGGTAACTCAGCCCCAGCATTTT.

The chain has TRBV24-1 and TRBJ2-1; 8 positions agree with TRBD1. The germline V gene has CDR1 KGHDR and CDR2 SFDVKD. This CDR3 has 16 residues. V was clipped by 4 bases and J by 2 bases; unmatched bases: 6. In DNA form, the CDR3 reads TGTGCCACCAGTGACCCCACAGGGGGACCCTACAATGAGCAGTTCTTC. Protein sequence: CATSDPTGGPYNEQFF.

J is TRBJ1-2 and V is TRBV6-6; tentatively, D is TRBD1 (5 bases). This CDR3 is 15 amino acids long. Per the germline V gene, CDR1 is MNHNY and CDR2 is SVGAGI (reference sequence). Trimming took off 6 bases at V and 13 bases at J, with 27 bases between the two ends. The CDR3 DNA follows: TGTGCCAGCAGACCAAACGACAAGGGGCAGGTCGATGGCACCTTC. It encodes CASRPNDKGQVDGTF.

This chain links TRBV7-2 with TRBJ1-1; 10 bases fit TRBD1. After removal of 4 bases from V and 1 base from J, the junction contained 3 bases not matched to a gene. The CDR3 extends over 15 amino acids. The germline gives CDR1 SGHTA, CDR2 FQGNSA. The DNA of the CDR3 is TGTGCCAGCAGCTGGACAGGGGGAACGAACACTGAAGCTTTCTTT. It codes for CASSWTGGTNTEAFF.

This rearrangement joins TRBV5-8 to TRBJ1-1; D gene ambiguous. CDR3 length: 14 amino acids. The V gene lost 0 bases and the J gene lost 3 bases, with 9 bases spanning the gap. The germline V gene has CDR1 SGHTS and CDR2 YDEGEE. The CDR3 nucleotides read TGTGCCAGCAGCTTGGGGGGTTGGGACACTGAAGCTTTCTTT. It specifies CASSLGGWDTEAFF.

This clonotype was observed a few times. The J gene is TRBJ1-2, the V gene TRBV5-6; D may be TRBD1 (6 bases). The CDR3 runs to 16 residues. V lost 2 bases and J 4 bases, leaving 18 bases between the germline ends. Germline-derived CDR1 and CDR2 are SGHDT and YYEEEE. CDR3 coding DNA: TGTGCCAGCAGCTTATCGGCAGGGGAGATTTTCTATGGCTACACCTTC. This encodes CASSLSAGEIFYGYTF. The full variable domain, rest sourced from reference TRBV5-6 and TRBJ1-2, is DAGVTQSPTHLIKTRGQQVTLRCSPKSGHDTVSWYQQALGQGPQFIFQYYEEEERQRGNFPDRFSGHQFPNYSSELNVNALLLGDSALYLCASSLSAGEIFYGYTFGSGTRLTVV.

In this sample, this clonotype turned up a few times. The chain employs TRBV7-2 and TRBJ1-2, with 9 nucleotides matching TRBD1. The V and J ends lost 5 bases and 4 bases, in that order; junction bases with no gene match: 5. The CDR3 spans 14 residues. The germline V gene has CDR1 SGHTA and CDR2 FQGNSA. The CDR3 reads CASSRQGESYGYTF. The CDR3 DNA reads as TGTGCCAGCAGCCGACAGGGGGAAAGCTATGGCTACACCTTC.

Only a few counts were recorded for this clonotype. V usage is TRBV27 and J usage is TRBJ1-2, with D maybe TRBD1 (5 bases). From germline, CDR1 is MNHEY and CDR2 SMNVEV (reference sequence). The V and J ends lost 4 bases and 7 bases respectively, with 13 bases between them. The CDR3 loop spans 13 amino acids. The CDR3: CASSYTGGTGYTF. CDR3 nucleotides: TGTGCCAGCAGTTATACGGGGGGGACTGGCTACACCTTC.

Here the CDR3 reads CASSLRGRAQNEQFF. The DNA of the CDR3 is TGTGCCAGCAGTCTCCGGGGTCGGGCCCAAAATGAGCAGTTCTTC. The V and J genes are TRBV27 and TRBJ2-1, with TRBD2 as a possible D gene (5 bases). Trimming shortened V by 5 bases and J by 7 bases, and 18 bases separated the two germline ends. Looked up from germline, CDR1 is MNHEY and CDR2 is SMNVEV (reference sequence). The CDR3 is made up of 15 amino acids.

V is TRBV20-1 and J is TRBJ2-1; weak D call: TRBD2 (6 bases). V lost 3 bases, J lost 12 bases, and 12 bases lay in between. CDR3 length: 11 amino acids. Germline lookup yields CDR1 DFQATT and CDR2 SNEGSKA (reference sequence). CDR3: CSASRAGRQFF. As DNA, the CDR3 is TGCAGTGCTAGTAGGGCGGGACGGCAGTTCTTC.

The chain recombines TRBV19 with TRBJ2-5, with a weak D call TRBD2 (6 bases). Trimming cost V 8 bases and J 3 bases, with 13 bases left between them. In germline, CDR1 is LNHDA, CDR2 SQIVND (reference sequence). The CDR3 extends over 13 amino acids. The CDR3 loop is CASRREREETQYF. The CDR3 DNA reads as TGTGCCAGTCGCCGGGAGCGGGAAGAGACCCAGTACTTC.

This chain joins TRBV20-1 and TRBJ2-7, with 10 bases identical to TRBD2. The germline V gene has CDR1 DFQATT and CDR2 SNEGSKA (reference sequence). Trimming at V came to 5 bases and at J to 0 bases, leaving 10 bases not matched to a gene. The CDR3 length is 16 residues. CDR3 region: CSAGRGTSVNSYEQYF. CDR3 sequence (DNA): TGCAGTGCTGGACGGGGGACTAGCGTTAACTCCTACGAGCAGTACTTC.

The table lists this clonotype with a few counts. The rearrangement links TRBV5-5 to TRBJ2-6; 11 bases match TRBD1. Trimming removed 4 bases from V and 1 base from J; junction bases left unmatched: 4. This CDR3 spans 17 amino acids. CDR1 SGHKS and CDR2 YYEKEE come from the germline V gene (reference sequence). CDR3 DNA sequence: TGTGCCAGCAGCCGCGGGACAGGGGGATCTGGGGCCAACGTCCTGACTTTC. Its translation: CASSRGTGGSGANVLTF.

This clonotype was detected only a few times. V gene TRBV28 combines with J gene TRBJ1-2; tentatively, D is TRBD1 (5 bases). Germline-derived CDR1 and CDR2 are MDHEN and SYDVKM. V lost 4 bases and J 3 bases, leaving 15 bases between the germline ends. The CDR3 sequence is 15 residues long. CDR3 protein: CASSSLWGGDYGYTF. CDR3 DNA: TGTGCCAGCAGTTCCCTTTGGGGGGGGGACTATGGCTACACCTTC.

This clonotype has at least ten counts. The chain joins TRBV6-6 to TRBJ2-3, with 9 positions matching TRBD1. There are 16 residues in the CDR3. J was trimmed by 2 bases and V by 7 bases; bases with no gene match: 10. CDR1 MNHNY and CDR2 SVGAGI come from the germline V gene (reference sequence). The chain's CDR3 is CASTAGTGYYTDTQYF. In DNA form, the CDR3 reads TGTGCCAGCACCGCCGGGACAGGGTATTACACAGATACGCAGTATTTT.

A few counts support this clonotype. The gene calls are TRBV9 and TRBJ1-6, with D perhaps matching TRBD1 (5 bases). Germline values: CDR1 SGDLS, CDR2 YYNGEE. This CDR3 has 14 amino acids. V lost 6 bases, J lost 9 bases, and 16 bases lay in between. The CDR3 coding sequence is TGTGCCAGCAATCCGGGCCGGGGGGGTTCACCCCTCCACTTT. Protein sequence: CASNPGRGGSPLHF.

This sequence joins TRBV4-1 and TRBJ1-2; D perhaps matches TRBD1 (5 bases). The CDR3 is made up of 14 amino acids. Trimming removed 1 base at V and 4 bases at J, with 10 bases between. From germline, CDR1 is MGHRA and CDR2 YSYEKL. CDR3 DNA sequence: TGCGCCAGCAGCCAAGTGAGGCAGGGCTATGGCTACACCTTC. Translation gives CASSQVRQGYGYTF.

Ten or more counts support this clonotype. This chain uses TRBV20-1 with TRBJ2-3; D is ambiguous. Germline V gene sequence: CDR1 DFQATT, CDR2 SNEGSKA (reference sequence). The CDR3 contains 14 residues. Trimming pared 6 bases from V and 1 base from J, leaving 14 bases between. CDR3 in amino acids: CSAVGPGGTDTQYF. CDR3 DNA sequence: TGCAGTGCGGTCGGGCCAGGCGGCACAGATACGCAGTATTTT.

A few counts support this clonotype. Germline is not matched at one junction end, which may reflect a read error. CDR3 amino acids: CATSGDRSSYNEQFF. CDR3 DNA: TGTGCCACCAGCGGAGACAGGAGCTCCTACAATGAGCAGTTCTTC. The chain employs TRBV15 and TRBJ2-1; maybe TRBD1 (6 bases). The CDR3 runs to 15 residues. Germline loops: CDR1 LNHNV, CDR2 YYDKDF (reference sequence).

The J gene is TRBJ1-5, the V gene TRBV20-1, with a tentative D call TRBD1 (5 bases). Trimming left V 1 base short and J 1 base short, with 14 bases between. CDR3 size: 16 residues. The germline CDR1 and CDR2 sequences are DFQATT and SNEGSKA (reference sequence). The CDR3 here is CSARAGTLGSNQPQHF. Here the CDR3 DNA reads TGCAGTGCTAGAGCCGGGACCCTAGGAAGCAATCAGCCCCAGCATTTT.